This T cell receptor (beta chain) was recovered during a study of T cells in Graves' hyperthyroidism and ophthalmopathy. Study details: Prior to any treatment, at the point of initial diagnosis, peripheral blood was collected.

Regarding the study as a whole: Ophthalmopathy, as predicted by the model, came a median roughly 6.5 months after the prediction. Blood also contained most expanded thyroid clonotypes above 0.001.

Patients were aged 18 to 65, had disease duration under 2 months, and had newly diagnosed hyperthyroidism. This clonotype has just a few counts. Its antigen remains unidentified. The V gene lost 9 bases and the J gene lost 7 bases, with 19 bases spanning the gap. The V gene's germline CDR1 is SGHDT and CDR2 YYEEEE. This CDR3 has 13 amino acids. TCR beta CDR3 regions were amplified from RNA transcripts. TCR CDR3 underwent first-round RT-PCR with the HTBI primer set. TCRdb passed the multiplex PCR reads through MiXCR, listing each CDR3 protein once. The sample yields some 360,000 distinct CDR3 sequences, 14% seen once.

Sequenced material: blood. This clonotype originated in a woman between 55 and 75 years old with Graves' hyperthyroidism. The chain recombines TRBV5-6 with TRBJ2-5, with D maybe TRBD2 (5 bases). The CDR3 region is CATSDYSDWTQYF. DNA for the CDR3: TGTGCCACCAGTGATTACTCGGACTGGACCCAGTACTTC.